The clone carrying this T cell receptor beta chain was seen only a few times. CDR1 SGHKS and CDR2 YYEKEE come from the germline V gene (reference sequence). Trimming removed 1 base from V and 6 bases from J, with 10 bases in between. The CDR3 has 13 residues. After template switching added a universal primer site, the resulting cDNA carried unique molecular identifiers. A single record per CDR3 protein comes from TCRdb applying MiXCR to the 5' RACE reads. The data show about 340,000 distinct CDR3 sequences, roughly an eighth seen once. The data originate from a study of identical twins. The sample was also linked to a second study, of yellow fever vaccine responses in identical twins.

Sequencing was performed on CD8+ T cells sorted from blood. This chain connects TRBV5-5 to TRBJ1-1; D call uncertain. The TCR comes from a woman aged 18-29 years in good health. CDR3 in amino acids: CASSLPGVAEAFF. The DNA for the CDR3 is TGTGCCAGCAGCTTGCCGGGTGTCGCTGAAGCTTTCTTT.